The rows below give T cell receptor beta chains drawn from one sample of a study of cytotoxic CD8 clonotypes in ibrutinib-treated CLL. TCRdb's table, derived via immunoSEQ multiplex PCR, lists solely in-frame clones and lacks some. The repertoire consists of tens of thousands of clones, with approximately 90% occurring once and the leading ten covering approximately 3%. Sequencing was performed on PBMCs, taken after 12 months of ibrutinib treatment. The receptors come from a human donor with chronic lymphocytic leukemia. Both conserved end residues are part of each CDR3. D genes are given only for firm matches. Rows may omit the clone size; those that give it use once, few, many or a size class.

TRBV5-1,.,TRBD2,TRBJ2-1,TGCGCCAGCAGCTTGAAGCCAGCGGGGGGCTACAATGAGCAGTTCTTC,CASSLKPAGGYNEQFF
TRBV19,.,TRBD2,TRBJ2-7,TGTGCCAGTAGCTTTAGCGGGATGACCTACGAGCAGTACTTC,CASSFSGMTYEQYF
TRBV6-1,.,.,TRBJ1-5,TGTGCCAGCAGCCAGGCCTTTGGGCCCCAGCATTTT,CASSQAFGPQHF
TRBV5-5,.,.,TRBJ2-1,TGTGCCAGCAGCTTAGAAGGGGCGTACAATGAGCAGTTCTTC,CASSLEGAYNEQFF
TRBV27,.,TRBD2,TRBJ2-5,TGTGCCAGCAGTTTATCTAGCGGGACGACGGAGACCCAGTACTTC,CASSLSSGTTETQYF
TRBV6-1,.,.,TRBJ2-7,TGTGCCAGCAGTCAAGCCGGGACACGAGTACCCTACGAGCAGTACTTC,CASSQAGTRVPYEQYF
TRBV4-2,.,TRBD2,TRBJ2-1,TGTGCCAGCAGCCACCCCGGGACTACTCAGGGTGAGCAGTTCTTC,CASSHPGTTQGEQFF
TRBV27,once,TRBD1,TRBJ2-2,TGTGCCAGCAGTTACTACAGGGGGCATACCGGGGAGCTGTTTTTT,CASSYYRGHTGELFF
TRBV2,.,.,TRBJ1-5,TGTGCCAGCAACGTGGATAGCAATCAGCCCCAGCATTTT,CASNVDSNQPQHF
TRBV9,.,.,TRBJ1-3,TGTGCCAGCAGCGTAGATGATAGGGAGAGGAACACCATATATTTT,CASSVDDRERNTIYF
TRBV2,.,.,TRBJ1-4,TGTGCCAGCAGTTGGCAGGGAAATGAAAAACTGTTTTTT,CASSWQGNEKLFF
TRBV10-1,.,TRBD2,TRBJ2-1,TGCGCCAGCAGTGAAGCGATAACTACCCCGGGACTAGCGGGCAAAGAGCAGTTCTTC,CASSEAITTPGLAGKEQFF
TRBV5-1,.,TRBD2,TRBJ2-7,TGCGCCAGCAGCTTGCGAGAACTAGCGGGAGTCTACGAGCAGTACTTC,CASSLRELAGVYEQYF
TRBV28,.,TRBD1,TRBJ1-6,TGTGCCAGCAGTTTACTAACGGGACAGTTTAATTCACCCCTCCACTTT,CASSLLTGQFNSPLHF
TRBV4-1,.,.,TRBJ1-5,TGCGCCAGCAGCCTTCAACAGCTACCGGGACGTCAACTTTACAATCAGCCCCAGCATTTT,CASSLQQLPGRQLYNQPQHF
TRBV15,once,.,TRBJ1-5,TGTGCCACCAGCAGAGGAGGGGTAACAAATCAGCCCCAGCATTTT,CATSRGGVTNQPQHF
TRBV9,.,.,TRBJ2-7,TGTGCCAGCAGCGCCCAGGGGAGCGAGCAGTACTTC,CASSAQGSEQYF
TRBV7-2,.,.,TRBJ2-7,TGTGCCAGCAGCCTATTCCTTTACGAGCAGTACTTC,CASSLFLYEQYF
TRBV29-1,.,.,TRBJ1-2,TGCAGCGTTCATGGGGGAACGGGGACCAACTATGGCTACACCTTC,CSVHGGTGTNYGYTF
TRBV19,.,TRBD1,TRBJ2-1,TGTGCCACTACATCCGGGACAGGGGCCAACAATGAGCAGTTCTTC,CATTSGTGANNEQFF
TRBV10-3,.,TRBD2,TRBJ2-7,TGTGCCATCTCCGGACTAGCGGGAGTACTTAACGAGCAGTACTTC,CAISGLAGVLNEQYF
TRBV30,.,.,TRBJ1-4,TGTGCCTGGAGTGTACACTCCTTGCCCAGGGAGGATCTGGGGTTATGGGAAAAACTGTTTTTT,CAWSVHSLPREDLGLWEKLFF
TRBV5-6,.,TRBD1,TRBJ1-3,TGTGCCAGCAGCCGACAGGGTTCAAACACCATATATTTT,CASSRQGSNTIYF
TRBV11-2,.,.,TRBJ2-3,TGTGCCAGCAGCTTAGTTCTCCACAAGAATACGCAGTATTTT,CASSLVLHKNTQYF
TRBV21-1,.,.,TRBJ2-4,TGTGCCAGCAGCAGACCGACAGGGGGCGCCAAAAACATTCAGTACTTC,CASSRPTGGAKNIQYF
TRBV11-3,.,TRBD1,TRBJ1-4,TGTGCCAGCAGCCCGGTGGGGATGACAGGGAATGGAAAACTGTTTTTT,CASSPVGMTGNGKLFF
TRBV5-8,.,TRBD2,TRBJ2-1,TGTGCCAGCAGCTTGGTTCGATCGGGACTAGTGATCTCCTACAATGAGCAGTTCTTC,CASSLVRSGLVISYNEQFF
TRBV5-1,.,TRBD1,TRBJ1-2,TGCGCCAGCAGCAACGGACAGGGGGGCGGAGGCTACACCTTC,CASSNGQGGGGYTF
TRBV9,.,.,TRBJ2-5,TGTGCCAGCAGCGTAGGGTGGCGGAAGCAAGAGACCCAGTACTTC,CASSVGWRKQETQYF